This TCR beta chain was sequenced in a study of tumor and adjacent non-tumor tissue in lung cancer. Study-level background: Stage I to III disease affected ten to eleven men and 4 or 5 women aged roughly 30 to 76.

This clonotype was seen just once. Its antigen is undetermined. The junction and the germline gene differ at one end; a read error may be behind it. Three rounds of nested PCR, following a modified ARM-PCR protocol, produced the TCRbeta library. TCRdb independently ran MiXCR on the multiplex PCR reads; one entry per CDR3 protein. The sample comprises some 100,000 distinct CDR3 sequences, approximately 82% of which are singletons, and about 39% rests with the top ten. No cell sorting was done before RNA was extracted from the tissue. General study results and limits: In normal lung, the top 100 clones were significantly more dominant than in tumor.

Germline V gene lookup returns CDR1 LGHNA and CDR2 YSLEER. The CDR3 consists of 15 residues. Sequencing used lung tumor tissue. The source of this sequence is a woman aged 55-69 years with non-small cell lung cancer. J is TRBJ1-6 and V is TRBV4-3; the match to TRBD1 covers 10 bases. This chain's CDR3 is CTSSPGDRGNSPFHF. The CDR3 DNA reads as TGCACCAGCAGCCCGGGGGACAGGGGAAATTCACCCTTCCACTTT.